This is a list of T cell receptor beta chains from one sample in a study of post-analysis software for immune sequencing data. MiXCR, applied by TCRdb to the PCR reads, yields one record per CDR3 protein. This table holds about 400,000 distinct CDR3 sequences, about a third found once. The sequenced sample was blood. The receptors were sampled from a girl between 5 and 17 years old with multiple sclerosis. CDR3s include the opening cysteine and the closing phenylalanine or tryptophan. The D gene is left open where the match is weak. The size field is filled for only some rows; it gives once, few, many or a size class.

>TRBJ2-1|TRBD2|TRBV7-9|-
CASSSRGGGTYNEQFF
TGTGCCAGCAGCTCGCGGGGGGGCGGCACCTACAATGAGCAGTTCTTC
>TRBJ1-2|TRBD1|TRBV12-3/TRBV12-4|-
CASSFGQGENTF
TGTGCCAGCAGTTTCGGACAGGGGGAAAACACCTTC
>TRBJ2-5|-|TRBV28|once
CASSSLLSLQETQYF
TGTGCCAGCAGTTCCCTGCTGAGCCTCCAAGAGACCCAGTACTTC
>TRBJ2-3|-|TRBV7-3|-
CASSSPSVADTQYF
TGTGCCAGCAGCTCCCCATCGGTCGCAGATACGCAGTATTTT
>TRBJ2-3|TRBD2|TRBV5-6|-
CASSPAGVISQYF
TGTGCCAGCAGCCCGGCGGGGGTTATATCGCAGTATTTT
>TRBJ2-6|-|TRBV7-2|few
CASSSPPAGANVLTF
TGTGCCAGCAGCTCACCCCCCGCCGGGGCCAACGTCCTGACTTTC
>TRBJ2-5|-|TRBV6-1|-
CASSSGTGTQYF
TGTGCCAGCAGCTCGGGTACCGGGACCCAGTACTTC
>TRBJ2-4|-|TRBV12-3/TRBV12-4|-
CASSFWGRGTGEDVAKNIQYF
TGTGCCAGCAGTTTCTGGGGGAGAGGGACCGGAGAGGATGTAGCCAAAAACATTCAGTACTTC
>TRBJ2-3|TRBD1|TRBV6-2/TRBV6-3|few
CASRPLRGPRTDTQYF
TGTGCCAGCAGGCCCCTGAGGGGGCCACGCACAGATACGCAGTATTTT
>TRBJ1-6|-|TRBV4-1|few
CASSVRTYNSPLHF
TGCGCCAGCAGCGTAAGGACCTATAATTCACCCCTCCACTTT
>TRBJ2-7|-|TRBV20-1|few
CSAIHRTTSYEQYF
TGCAGTGCTATACACAGGACAACTTCTTACGAGCAGTACTTC
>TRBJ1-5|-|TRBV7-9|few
CASSREGDQPQHF
TGTGCCAGCAGCCGAGAGGGGGATCAGCCCCAGCATTTT
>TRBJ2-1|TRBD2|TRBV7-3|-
CASSLDSGGAGNEQFF
TGTGCCAGCAGCTTGGATAGCGGGGGGGCCGGCAATGAGCAGTTCTTC
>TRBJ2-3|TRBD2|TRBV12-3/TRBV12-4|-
CASSCGGSTDAQYF
TGTGCCAGCAGTTGCGGGGGTAGCACAGATGCGCAGTATTTT
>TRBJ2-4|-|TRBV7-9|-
CASSPGGQGKYF
TGTGCCAGCAGCCCCGGTGGGCAGGGAAAGTACTTC
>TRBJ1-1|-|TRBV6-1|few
CASSEQQTVNTEAFF
TGTGCCAGCAGTGAACAGCAGACGGTGAACACTGAAGCTTTCTTT
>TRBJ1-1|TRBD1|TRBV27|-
CASSPGGRGTEAFF
TGTGCCAGCAGTCCAGGGGGCCGAGGGACTGAAGCTTTCTTT
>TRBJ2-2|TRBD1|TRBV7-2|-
CASSTRRTGKTGELFF
TGTGCCAGCAGCACCCGAAGGACAGGGAAAACCGGGGAGCTGTTTTTT
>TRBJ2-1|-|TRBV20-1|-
CSPSVGGSYNEQFF
TGCAGCCCTTCCGTTGGGGGATCTTACAATGAGCAGTTCTTC
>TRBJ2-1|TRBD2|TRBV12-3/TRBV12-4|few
CASSHPGAGGFYNEQFF
TGTGCCAGCAGCCACCCTGGGGCGGGGGGCTTCTACAATGAGCAGTTCTTC
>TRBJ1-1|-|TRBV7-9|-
CASSGGDGNTEAFF
TGTGCCAGCAGCGGGGGTGACGGGAACACTGAAGCTTTCTTT
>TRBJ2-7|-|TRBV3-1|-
CASSHGQFYEQYF
TGTGCCAGCAGTCACGGACAGTTCTACGAGCAGTACTTC